These 30 T cell receptor beta chains came from one sample sequenced in a study of cytomegalovirus exposure and HLA in healthy donors. PCR was performed using 60 Vbeta and 13 Jbeta primers. Here immunoSEQ multiplex PCR was the method, and the copy in TCRdb shows in-frame clones only, minus some. The sample records under 200,000 clones, 65% to 80% being singletons. Sequences were obtained from PBMCs. The source is a woman aged 45-65 years in good health and CMV-seropositive.

This clone was observed a single time. The CDR3 spells CASSPAGGHGYTF. The CDR3 coding sequence is TGTGCCAGCAGCCCTGCCGGGGGTCATGGCTACACCTTC. The rearrangement joins TRBV28 to TRBJ1-2, with D possibly TRBD1 on 5 matching bases. The germline gives CDR1 MDHEN, CDR2 SYDVKM. Trimming removed 6 bases at V and 6 bases at J, with 14 bases between. This CDR3 spans 13 amino acids.

This clone was picked up a small number of times. The chain employs TRBV5-1 and TRBJ1-1; 7 bases align to TRBD1. The CDR3 length is 14 residues. V shed 3 bases, J shed 3 bases, and the junction held 5 bases outside the gene matches. The germline gives CDR1 SGHRS, CDR2 YFSETQ. In DNA form, the CDR3 reads TGCGCCAGCAGCTCCCTAGACAGGGACACTGAAGCTTTCTTT. It is translated as CASSSLDRDTEAFF. The whole variable domain, remainder taken from reference TRBV5-1 and TRBJ1-1, is KAGVTQTPRYLIKTRGQQVTLSCSPISGHRSVSWYQQTPGQGLQFLFEYFSETQRNKGNFPGRFSGRQFSNSRSEMNVSTLELGDSALYLCASSSLDRDTEAFFGQGTRLTVV.

The CDR3: CASSQGQQSNGYTF. CDR3 DNA sequence: TGTGCCAGCAGCCAAGGCCAACAGTCAAATGGCTACACCTTC. The V gene is TRBV14, the J gene TRBJ1-2; D call uncertain. Trimming cost V 1 base and J 6 bases, with 12 bases left between them. This CDR3 has 14 amino acids. The germline gives CDR1 SGHDN, CDR2 FVKESK.

The rearrangement links TRBV4-3 to TRBJ1-1, with D maybe TRBD1 (5 bases). CDR1 is LGHNA, CDR2 YSLEER, per germline. V was clipped by 4 bases and J by 4 bases, with 13 bases between them. CDR3 length: 14 residues. The CDR3 spells CASSPHNGGTEAFF. The CDR3 DNA reads TGCGCCAGCAGCCCCCACAACGGGGGCACTGAAGCTTTCTTT.

This chain uses TRBV5-1 with TRBJ1-1; TRBD1 matches at 7 bases. The CDR3 length is 14 residues. The V gene end was trimmed by 6 bases and the J gene end by 0 bases; junction bases not matched to a gene: 5. From germline, CDR1 is SGHRS and CDR2 YFSETQ. CDR3 in DNA: TGCGCCAGCACTTCCGGGACAGTGAACACTGAAGCTTTCTTT. Protein: CASTSGTVNTEAFF.

CDR3 nucleotides: TGTGCCAGTCGAGCGGGGGGCTCCTACAATGAGCAGTTCTTC. Amino acid sequence: CASRAGGSYNEQFF. The chain links TRBV2 to TRBJ2-1; 9 positions agree with TRBD2. Germline CDR1 SNHLY, CDR2 FYNNEI. V gave up 9 bases and J gave up 0 bases; unmatched junction bases: 3. The CDR3 contains 14 residues.

This rearrangement joins TRBV27 to TRBJ2-7, with 7 nucleotides matching TRBD2. The CDR3 has 16 amino acids. CDR1 MNHEY and CDR2 SMNVEV come from the germline V gene (reference sequence). With 5 bases clipped from V and 0 bases from J, the junction kept 10 bases outside the gene matches. CDR3 loop: CASSPSLAAVSYEQYF. The CDR3 DNA reads TGTGCCAGCAGTCCTTCCCTAGCGGCGGTCTCCTACGAGCAGTACTTC.

The V call is TRBV19, the J call TRBJ1-2; D is ambiguous. The CDR3 sequence is 15 residues long. Germline V CDR1 and CDR2: LNHDA, SQIVND (reference sequence). The V gene lost 7 bases and the J gene lost 1 base, with 16 bases spanning the gap. CDR3 nucleotides: TGTGCCAGTACCAAAACCCCAGGCGTTAACTATGGCTACACCTTC. It yields the protein CASTKTPGVNYGYTF.

The V gene is TRBV6-5, the J gene TRBJ1-1; D not resolved. This CDR3 comprises 14 residues. Germline V gene sequence: CDR1 MNHEY, CDR2 SVGAGI. V lost 5 bases and J lost 1, with 11 bases in between. CDR3 sequence reads: CASSRLGKNTEAFF. The DNA of the CDR3 is TGTGCCAGCAGTCGACTTGGAAAGAACACTGAAGCTTTCTTT.

The J gene is TRBJ2-1, the V gene TRBV5-1, with 12 bases that match TRBD2. CDR3 length: 13 residues. V lost 5 bases and J lost 8; bases outside the gene matches: 2. Germline V gene sequence: CDR1 SGHRS, CDR2 YFSETQ. The CDR3 is CASRTSGSDEQFF. DNA for the CDR3: TGCGCCAGCAGGACTAGCGGGAGCGATGAGCAGTTCTTC.

This chain joins TRBV28 and TRBJ2-7; the D is unclear. The CDR3 spans 14 residues. Trimming left V 8 bases short and J 6 bases short, with 20 bases between. Looked up from germline, CDR1 is MDHEN and CDR2 is SYDVKM. This CDR3 reads CASSENNALGEQYF. The DNA of the CDR3 is TGTGCCAGCTCGGAGAACAACGCCCTTGGCGAGCAGTACTTC. The variable domain in full, with the rest retrieved from reference TRBV28 and TRBJ2-7, is DVKVTQSSRYLVKRTGEKVFLECVQDMDHENMFWYRQDPGLGLRLIYFSYDVKMKEKGDIPEGYSVSREKKERFSLILESASTNQTSMYLCASSENNALGEQYFGPGTRLTVT.

The chain carries TRBV19 and TRBJ2-1, with TRBD2 matching over 11 bases. J was trimmed by 8 bases and V by 6 bases; bases with no gene match: 9. This CDR3 has 15 amino acids. The germline CDR1 and CDR2 sequences are LNHDA and SQIVND (reference sequence). The CDR3 DNA sequence: TGTGCCAGTAGGGCGGGACTAGCGGCCGGTCATGAGCAGTTCTTC. Protein product: CASRAGLAAGHEQFF. The variable domain in full, with the rest retrieved from reference TRBV19 and TRBJ2-1, is DGGITQSPKYLFRKEGQNVTLSCEQNLNHDAMYWYRQDPGQGLRLIYYSQIVNDFQKGDIAEGYSVSREKKESFPLTVTSAQKNPTAFYLCASRAGLAAGHEQFFGPGTRLTVL.

Comments on this clone: The junction does not match germline at one end; this may be a read error. The CDR3 DNA follows: TGTGCCAGCAGCCAGAGAGGACAGGGGAACCCTGAAGCTTTCTTT. Protein: CASSQRGQGNPEAFF. The chain recombines TRBV16 with TRBJ1-1, with 9 bases matching TRBD1. CDR1 and CDR2 (germline): KGHSY, FQNENV. This CDR3 spans 15 amino acids.

The V gene is TRBV5-8, the J gene TRBJ1-3, with D perhaps matching TRBD1 (6 bases). CDR3 length: 16 residues. Germline assignment: CDR1 SGHTS and CDR2 YDEGEE. V was trimmed by 1 base and J by 3 bases, leaving 14 bases between them. The chain's CDR3 is CASSLTGHQGGNTIYF. In DNA, the CDR3 is TGTGCCAGCAGCTTGACGGGACACCAGGGTGGAAACACCATATATTTT.

CDR3 sequence: CASRGTGNTEAFF. The CDR3 bases are TGTGCCAGCAGAGGGACAGGGAACACTGAAGCTTTCTTT. This chain uses TRBV9 with TRBJ1-1; 8 bases match TRBD1. Germline lookup yields CDR1 SGDLS and CDR2 YYNGEE. CDR3 size: 13 residues. V gave up 5 bases and J gave up 1 base; unmatched junction bases: 1.

This clone has a handful of counts. The chain recombines TRBV5-6 with TRBJ2-7; 8 bases map to TRBD2. Trimming took 2 bases from V and 3 from J; bases not matched to a gene: 4. Germline V gene data show CDR1 as SGHDT and CDR2 as YYEEEE. The CDR3 consists of 14 residues. As DNA, the CDR3 is TGTGCCAGCAGCTTCGGGGGGGCTAACTACGAGCAGTACTTC. Translated: CASSFGGANYEQYF.

The rearrangement links TRBV4-1 to TRBJ2-3; 10 bases are a match to TRBD2. V lost 2 bases and J lost 0; bases outside the gene matches: 2. The CDR3 has 16 amino acids. Per the germline V gene, CDR1 is MGHRA and CDR2 is YSYEKL. CDR3 loop: CASSQRAGGSTDTQYF. For the CDR3, the DNA is TGCGCCAGCAGCCAAAGAGCGGGGGGGAGCACAGATACGCAGTATTTT.

The chain has TRBV9 and TRBJ1-1, with 9 bases matching TRBD1. J gave up 8 bases and V 1 base, and 9 bases lay outside the gene matches. The germline V gene has CDR1 SGDLS and CDR2 YYNGEE. The CDR3 extends over 15 amino acids. The DNA of the CDR3 is TGTGCCAGCAGCGTACAGACAGGGGGAGCTACCGAAGCTTTCTTT. It is translated as CASSVQTGGATEAFF.

The rearrangement joins TRBV9 to TRBJ2-4, with TRBD1 matching 12 bases. CDR1 SGDLS and CDR2 YYNGEE come from the germline V gene. The CDR3 spans 16 residues. With V trimmed by 4 bases and J by 1 base, 3 bases remained unmatched. CDR3 loop: CASSPGQGAAKNIQYF. For the CDR3, the DNA is TGTGCCAGCAGCCCGGGACAGGGGGCTGCCAAAAACATTCAGTACTTC.

In the case of this clone: One end of the junction does not line up with germline, which may come from a read error. The CDR3 protein is CASSLSPTDTQYF. The CDR3 nucleotides read TGTGCTAGCAGTCTAAGTCCCACAGATACGCAGTATTTT. V usage is TRBV7-7 and J usage is TRBJ2-3; D gene uncertain. The CDR3 consists of 13 residues. The germline V gene encodes CDR1 SSHAT and CDR2 FNYEAQ (reference sequence).

This clone has only a few counts. The chain is built from TRBV27 and TRBJ2-7, with TRBD2 as a possible D gene (6 bases). The CDR3 contains 15 residues. Looked up from germline, CDR1 is MNHEY and CDR2 is SMNVEV (reference sequence). Trimming pared 5 bases from V and 4 bases from J, leaving 18 bases between. CDR3 sequence reads: CASSPKDGRSYEQYF. DNA for the CDR3: TGTGCCAGCAGTCCCAAAGACGGGAGATCTTACGAGCAGTACTTC.

This clone was recorded a few times. The chain links TRBV28 to TRBJ1-3, with 10 bases matching TRBD1. The CDR3 consists of 16 residues. The germline V gene has CDR1 MDHEN and CDR2 SYDVKM. V lost 2 bases and J lost 3; bases outside the gene matches: 4. The CDR3 DNA is TGTGCCAGCAGTTTACCGGGACAGGGGTTTGGAAACACCATATATTTT. Encoded protein: CASSLPGQGFGNTIYF.

This clone was observed a single time. The rearrangement links TRBV11-2 to TRBJ1-6; D is uncertain. The V gene lost 1 base and the J gene lost 7 bases, with 5 bases spanning the gap. Germline values: CDR1 SGHAT, CDR2 FQNNGV. This CDR3 comprises 13 residues. CDR3 region: CASSLVSNSPLHF. The CDR3 DNA is TGTGCCAGCAGCTTAGTAAGCAATTCACCCCTCCACTTT.

This clone occurred a few times. The sample contains more than one DNA sequence encoding this CDR3. CDR3 amino acids: CASSLVGRGGTEAFF. The CDR3 DNA reads TGTGCCAGCAGCTTAGTAGGACGGGGAGGGACTGAAGCTTTCTTT. The chain couples TRBV7-2 to TRBJ1-1; D is unclear. Germline-derived CDR1 and CDR2 are SGHTA and FQGNSA. Trimming shortened V by 1 base and J by 5 bases, and 14 bases separated the two germline ends. The CDR3 is 15 amino acids.

The V gene is TRBV29-1, the J gene TRBJ2-3; 8 positions match TRBD1. The trim removed 3 bases at V and 0 bases at J, leaving 8 bases unmatched. Per germline, CDR1 SQVTM and CDR2 ANQGSEA. The CDR3 is 16 residues long. The DNA of the CDR3 is TGCAGCGTTGATTCCGGGCAGGGGGCTAGCACAGATACGCAGTATTTT. It specifies CSVDSGQGASTDTQYF.

For the CDR3, the DNA is TGTGCCAGCACCCTAATAAGACAGGGGAACACCGGGGAGCTGTTTTTT. Amino acids: CASTLIRQGNTGELFF. V and J are TRBV5-6 and TRBJ2-2, with 7 bases lining up with TRBD1. Germline V CDR1 and CDR2: SGHDT, YYEEEE. Trimming cost V 6 bases and J 1 base; bases outside gene matches: 9. The CDR3 covers 16 residues.

This chain links TRBV7-6 with TRBJ2-5; 10 bases fit TRBD2. The V gene end was trimmed by 0 bases and the J gene end by 4 bases; junction bases not matched to a gene: 5. Germline V gene data show CDR1 as SGHVS and CDR2 as FNYEAQ. The CDR3 length is 16 residues. As DNA, the CDR3 is TGTGCCAGCAGCTTAGCGCCTAGCGGGAGTAGAGAGACCCAGTACTTC. This gives the protein CASSLAPSGSRETQYF.

This rearrangement joins TRBV27 to TRBJ1-4; 8 bases fit TRBD1. This CDR3 spans 14 amino acids. After removal of 5 bases from V and 3 bases from J, the junction contained 2 bases not matched to a gene. The germline V gene has CDR1 MNHEY and CDR2 SMNVEV (reference sequence). CDR3 sequence reads: CASSRTGPNEKLFF. CDR3 sequence (DNA): TGTGCCAGCAGTCGGACAGGGCCTAATGAAAAACTGTTTTTT. The whole variable domain, remainder taken from reference TRBV27 and TRBJ1-4, is EAQVTQNPRYLITVTGKKLTVTCSQNMNHEYMSWYRQDPGLGLRQIYYSMNVEVTDKGDVPEGYKVSRKEKRNFPLILESPSPNQTSLYFCASSRTGPNEKLFFGSGTQLSVL.

The chain combines TRBV11-3 with TRBJ1-4, with 9 nucleotides matching TRBD1. Trimming removed 3 bases from V and 7 bases from J; junction bases left unmatched: 6. Germline CDR1 reads SGHNT; CDR2 reads YENEEA. This CDR3 is 15 amino acids long. Here the CDR3 reads CASSLNRGPGEKLFF. CDR3 DNA sequence: TGTGCCAGCAGCTTGAACAGGGGGCCCGGTGAAAAACTGTTTTTT.

The J gene is TRBJ1-1, the V gene TRBV5-4, with TRBD1 matching 9 bases. Germline V CDR1 and CDR2: SGHNT, YYREEE (reference sequence). J gave up 6 bases and V 0 bases, and 3 bases lay outside the gene matches. This CDR3 has 14 residues. CDR3 region: CASSLGDREAEAFF. The DNA for the CDR3 is TGTGCCAGCAGCTTGGGGGACAGGGAAGCTGAAGCTTTCTTT.